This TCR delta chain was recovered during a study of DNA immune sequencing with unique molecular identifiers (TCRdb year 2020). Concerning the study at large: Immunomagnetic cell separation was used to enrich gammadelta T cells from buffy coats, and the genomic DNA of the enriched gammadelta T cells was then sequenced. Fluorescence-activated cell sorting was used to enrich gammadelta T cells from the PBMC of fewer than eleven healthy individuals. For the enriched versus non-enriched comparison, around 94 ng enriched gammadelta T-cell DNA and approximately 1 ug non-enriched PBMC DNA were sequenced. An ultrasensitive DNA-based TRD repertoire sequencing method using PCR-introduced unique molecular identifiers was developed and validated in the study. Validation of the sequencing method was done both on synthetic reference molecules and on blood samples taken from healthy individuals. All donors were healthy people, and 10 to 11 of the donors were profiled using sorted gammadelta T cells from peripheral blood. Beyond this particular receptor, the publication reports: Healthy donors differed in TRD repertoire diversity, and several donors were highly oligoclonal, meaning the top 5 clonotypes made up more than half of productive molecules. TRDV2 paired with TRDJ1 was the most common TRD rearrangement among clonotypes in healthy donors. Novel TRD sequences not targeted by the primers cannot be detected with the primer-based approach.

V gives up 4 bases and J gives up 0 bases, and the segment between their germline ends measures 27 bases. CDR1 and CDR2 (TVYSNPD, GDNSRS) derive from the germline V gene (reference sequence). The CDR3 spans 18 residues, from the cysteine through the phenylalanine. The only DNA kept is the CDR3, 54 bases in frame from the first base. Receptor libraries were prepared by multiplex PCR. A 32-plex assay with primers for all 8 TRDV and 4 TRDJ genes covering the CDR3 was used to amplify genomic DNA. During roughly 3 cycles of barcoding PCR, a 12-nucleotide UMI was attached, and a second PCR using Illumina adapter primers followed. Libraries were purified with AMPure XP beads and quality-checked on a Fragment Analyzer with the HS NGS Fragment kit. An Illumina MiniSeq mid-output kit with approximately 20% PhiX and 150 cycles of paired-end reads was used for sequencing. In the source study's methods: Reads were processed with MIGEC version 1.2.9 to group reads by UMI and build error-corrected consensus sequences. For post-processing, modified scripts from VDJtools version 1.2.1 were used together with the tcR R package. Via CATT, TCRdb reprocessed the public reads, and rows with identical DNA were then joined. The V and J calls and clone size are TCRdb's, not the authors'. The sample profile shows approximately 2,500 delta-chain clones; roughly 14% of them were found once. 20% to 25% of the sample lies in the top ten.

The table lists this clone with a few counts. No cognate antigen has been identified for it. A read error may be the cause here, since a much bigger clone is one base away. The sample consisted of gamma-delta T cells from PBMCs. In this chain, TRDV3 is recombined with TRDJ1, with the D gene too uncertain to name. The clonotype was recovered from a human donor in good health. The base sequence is TGTGCCTCCGCGACGTTCTACGTTCCCCGACATTACACCGATAAACTCATCTTT. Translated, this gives CASATFYVPRHYTDKLIF.